Presented here are 18 T cell receptor beta chains from one specimen sequenced in a study of identical twins. TCRdb re-derived calls from the 5' RACE reads in MiXCR, one entry per CDR3 protein. Of fewer than 500,000 distinct CDR3 sequences listed, 20% to 25% are singletons. The same sample was also studied in work on T cells expressing NK-cell markers.

Sequencing was carried out using CD4+ T cells sorted from blood. All receptors come from a woman younger than 30 in good health.

This clonotype turned up a few times. The chain is built from TRBV10-2 and TRBJ2-1, with D tentatively TRBD2 (5 bases). The CDR3 length is 11 residues. Germline assignment: CDR1 WSHSY and CDR2 SAAADI. The V gene lost 8 bases and the J gene lost 10 bases, with 12 bases spanning the gap. The CDR3: CASSRAEEQFF. The CDR3, as DNA: TGCGCCAGCTCGCGGGCGGAAGAGCAGTTCTTC.

The chain has TRBV20-1 and TRBJ2-1, with 11 nucleotides matching TRBD2. CDR3 length equals 13 residues. Germline V lookup: CDR1 DFQATT, CDR2 SNEGSKA (reference sequence). Unmatched junction bases numbered 3, after V lost 4 bases and J lost 7 bases. The CDR3 bases are TGCAGTGCTATAGCGGGAGGGCGAAATGAGCAGTTCTTC. Translating gives CSAIAGGRNEQFF.

The genes are TRBV6-2 or TRBV6-3 and TRBJ1-5; 10 nucleotides match TRBD1. CDR1 MNHEY and CDR2 SVGEGT come from the germline V gene. V trimming: 6 bases; J trimming: 4 bases; junction bases outside the gene matches: 6. The CDR3 runs 15 residues. For the CDR3, the DNA is TGTGCCAGCAGGACAGGGGGCAGTGGAAATCAGCCCCAGCATTTT. It specifies CASRTGGSGNQPQHF.

This clonotype has just a few counts. The chain employs TRBV6-1 and TRBJ2-7; 7 bases align to TRBD1. V lost 6 bases and J lost 1; bases outside the gene matches: 12. The CDR3 runs 16 residues. The V gene's germline CDR1 is MNHNS and CDR2 SASEGT. The CDR3 spells CASSRQGGRVSYEQYF. Written as DNA, the CDR3 is TGTGCCAGCAGCAGACAGGGCGGAAGGGTGTCCTACGAGCAGTACTTC.

The table lists this clonotype with a few counts. This sequence joins TRBV2 and TRBJ1-1; tentatively, D is TRBD1 (6 bases). Germline loops: CDR1 SNHLY, CDR2 FYNNEI. V lost 7 bases and J 4 bases, leaving 13 bases between the germline ends. CDR3 size: 13 residues. The DNA of the CDR3 is TGTGCCAGCATCATCGGGGGCGGCACTGAAGCTTTCTTT. Its protein is CASIIGGGTEAFF.

The chain uses TRBV5-1 and TRBJ2-1, with 8 bases that match TRBD2. The CDR3 spans 15 residues. Per germline, CDR1 SGHRS and CDR2 YFSETQ. The V gene end was trimmed by 2 bases and the J gene end by 4 bases; junction bases not matched to a gene: 5. The chain's CDR3 is CASSFRAGAYNEQFF. For the CDR3, the DNA is TGCGCCAGCAGCTTCCGAGCGGGAGCGTACAATGAGCAGTTCTTC. The variable domain in full, completed from reference TRBV5-1 and TRBJ2-1, reads KAGVTQTPRYLIKTRGQQVTLSCSPISGHRSVSWYQQTPGQGLQFLFEYFSETQRNKGNFPGRFSGRQFSNSRSEMNVSTLELGDSALYLCASSFRAGAYNEQFFGPGTRLTVL.

CDR3 sequence reads: CASSFGGRAEQYF. In nucleotides, the CDR3 is TGTGCCAGCAGTTTTGGCGGGAGAGCCGAGCAGTACTTC. V and J are TRBV12-3 or TRBV12-4 and TRBJ2-7; TRBD2 matches at 7 bases. The CDR3 length is 13 residues. V dropped 3 bases and J dropped 6; count of bases not matched to a gene: 5.

The chain combines TRBV7-8 with TRBJ1-5; a possible D gene is TRBD1 (5 bases). This CDR3 has 16 amino acids. The germline CDR1 and CDR2 sequences are SGHVS and FQNEAQ. Trimming took 2 bases from V and 3 from J, leaving 14 bases between them. The DNA for the CDR3 is TGTGCCAGCAGCTTATCGTTCACAGGCGCCAATCAGCCCCAGCATTTT. It specifies CASSLSFTGANQPQHF.

The gene calls are TRBV6-1 and TRBJ2-7, with 8 bases matching TRBD2. The CDR3 consists of 13 residues. CDR1 is MNHNS and CDR2 is SASEGT in the germline V gene. The junction had 8 bases not matched to a gene; V was cut back by 7 bases and J by 6 bases. This chain's CDR3 is CASTRGGPGEQYF. CDR3 nucleotides: TGTGCCAGCACCCGGGGGGGTCCGGGCGAGCAGTACTTC.

This clonotype showed up just a few times. The chain joins TRBV4-1 to TRBJ2-3, with 10 bases aligning to TRBD2. This CDR3 has 17 amino acids. V shed 8 bases, J shed 5 bases, and the junction held 16 bases outside the gene matches. Per the germline V gene, CDR1 is MGHRA and CDR2 is YSYEKL. The CDR3 DNA sequence: TGCGCCAGCCGTCTAGCGGGAGCAAATGGTCGGGGAGATACGCAGTATTTT. Translated, it gives CASRLAGANGRGDTQYF.

The gene calls are TRBV12-3 or TRBV12-4 and TRBJ2-1; D might be TRBD2 (5 bases). V was shortened by 1 base and J by 8 bases, with 12 bases between the two germline ends. This CDR3 is built from 14 residues. This chain's CDR3 is CASSLDLAPYEQFF. DNA for the CDR3: TGTGCCAGCAGTTTAGATCTAGCCCCCTATGAGCAGTTCTTC.

The rearrangement uses TRBV15 and TRBJ2-1; 7 positions agree with TRBD2. Germline CDR1 is LNHNV and CDR2 is YYDKDF (reference sequence). Trimming removed 4 bases from V and 3 bases from J; junction bases left unmatched: 6. CDR3 size: 15 residues. CDR3 amino acids: CATSTRLAGYNEQFF. CDR3 DNA: TGTGCCACCAGCACGCGACTAGCAGGCTACAATGAGCAGTTCTTC.

There are a few counts of this clonotype. The chain joins TRBV5-1 to TRBJ2-5; D unresolved. Germline values: CDR1 SGHRS, CDR2 YFSETQ. The CDR3 is made up of 13 amino acids. V was clipped by 4 bases and J by 1 base, with 8 bases between them. The CDR3 reads CASSPYSQETQYF. The CDR3 bases are TGCGCCAGCAGCCCCTACTCCCAAGAGACCCAGTACTTC.

This clonotype occurred many times. This CDR3 reads CASSGLYEQYF. The CDR3 DNA reads as TGCGCCAGCAGTGGCCTCTACGAGCAGTACTTC. The chain employs TRBV10-2 and TRBJ2-7; D not certain. Germline V gives CDR1 WSHSY, CDR2 SAAADI. Trimming took off 4 bases at V and 3 bases at J, with 4 bases between the two ends. This CDR3 region has 11 residues.

The chain links TRBV20-1 to TRBJ2-1; no definite D call. Germline CDR1 and CDR2: DFQATT and SNEGSKA (reference sequence). This CDR3 is 11 amino acids long. Trimming stripped 4 bases from V and 13 bases from J, with 14 bases between. The CDR3 is CSATVPLPQFF. In DNA, the CDR3 is TGCAGTGCTACCGTCCCCCTACCCCAGTTCTTC.

V and J are TRBV10-3 and TRBJ2-7, with D uncertain. The CDR3 has 11 residues. Looked up from germline, CDR1 is ENHRY and CDR2 is SYGVKD. V was clipped by 4 bases and J by 4 bases, with 5 bases between them. The CDR3 loop is CAISVGYEQYF. In DNA, the CDR3 is TGTGCCATCAGTGTGGGGTACGAGCAGTACTTC.

This clonotype appeared a few times. The rearrangement links TRBV12-3 or TRBV12-4 to TRBJ2-3; tentatively, D is TRBD2 (6 bases). Trimming left V 3 bases short and J 1 base short, with 11 bases between. The length of the CDR3 is 15 residues. The CDR3 reads CASSLTRGGTDTQYF. CDR3 bases: TGTGCCAGCAGTTTGACTAGGGGTGGCACAGATACGCAGTATTTT.

The chain couples TRBV4-3 to TRBJ1-5, with D unresolved. Germline V gene data show CDR1 as LGHNA and CDR2 as YSLEER. V was shortened by 0 bases and J by 0 bases, with 15 bases between the two germline ends. This CDR3 spans 18 amino acids. CDR3 residues: CASSQESSRGISNQPQHF. For the CDR3, the DNA is TGCGCCAGCAGCCAAGAAAGTAGCCGGGGAATTAGCAATCAGCCCCAGCATTTT.